A selection of T cell receptor beta chains follows, all from one sample in a study of response to subunit inactivated influenza vaccine. In TCRdb, the RT-PCR reads were re-called with MiXCR into one record per CDR3 protein. The data contain 600,000 to 850,000 distinct CDR3 sequences, around 13% of them singletons. This specimen consisted of PBMCs from blood, obtained 14 days before vaccination. These receptors were collected from a man aged 45-60 years who received an inactivated influenza vaccine. Both conserved end residues are part of each CDR3. The order of the fields is V gene, D gene, clone size, J gene, CDR3 protein, CDR3 DNA. The D gene is left open where the match is weak. Some rows have no size entry. The others give once, few or many, or a class for an expanded clone.

TRBV12-3/TRBV12-4,.,few,TRBJ2-2,CASSPMASNTGELFF,TGTGCCAGCAGCCCTATGGCTTCGAACACCGGGGAGCTGTTTTTT
TRBV25-1,.,few,TRBJ1-1,CASSEYPDTEAFF,TGTGCCAGCAGTGAATATCCGGACACTGAAGCTTTCTTT
TRBV29-1,.,many,TRBJ2-5,CSVGGLGETQYF,TGCAGCGTTGGAGGGCTGGGGGAGACCCAGTACTTC
TRBV28,TRBD1,.,TRBJ2-2,CASSLVAGQGNTGELFF,TGTGCCAGCAGTTTGGTGGCGGGACAGGGGAACACCGGGGAGCTGTTTTTT
TRBV2,.,.,TRBJ2-7,CASSPIRVNEQYF,TGTGCCAGCAGCCCGATTCGGGTCAACGAGCAGTACTTC
TRBV6-1,TRBD2,few,TRBJ2-3,CASTLGLAGVDTQYF,TGTGCCAGCACCCTTGGACTAGCGGGCGTAGATACGCAGTATTTT
TRBV10-3,.,.,TRBJ1-3,CAISVTGQGGVDSLAGNTIYF,TGTGCCATCAGTGTCACGGGGCAAGGGGGGGTTGATTCCCTTGCTGGAAACACCATATATTTT
TRBV5-8,.,.,TRBJ2-6,CASSLRRQSGANVLTF,TGTGCCAGCAGCTTGAGGCGGCAATCTGGGGCCAACGTCCTGACTTTC
TRBV28,.,.,TRBJ2-7,CASAGWDGYEQYF,TGTGCCAGCGCCGGCTGGGATGGTTACGAGCAGTACTTC
TRBV21-1,.,.,TRBJ2-1,CASSLGLAGEGAYNEQFF,TGTGCCAGCAGCCTGGGACTAGCGGGAGAGGGGGCATACAATGAGCAGTTCTTC